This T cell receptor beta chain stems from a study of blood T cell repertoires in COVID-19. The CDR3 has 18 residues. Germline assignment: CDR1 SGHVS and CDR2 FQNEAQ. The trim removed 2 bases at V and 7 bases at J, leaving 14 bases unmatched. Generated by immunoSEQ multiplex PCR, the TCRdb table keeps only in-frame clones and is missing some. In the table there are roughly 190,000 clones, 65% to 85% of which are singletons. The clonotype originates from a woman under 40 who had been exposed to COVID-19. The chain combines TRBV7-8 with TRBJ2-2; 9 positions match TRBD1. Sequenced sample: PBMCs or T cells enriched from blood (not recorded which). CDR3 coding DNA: TGTGCCAGCAGCTTAAAACCCCCTCTCGGGGGACAGGGCGGGGAGCTGTTTTTT. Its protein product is CASSLKPPLGGQGGELFF. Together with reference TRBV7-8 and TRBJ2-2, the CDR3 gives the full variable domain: GAGVSQSPRYKVAKRGQDVALRCDPISGHVSLFWYQQALGQGPEFLTYFQNEAQLDKSGLPSDRFFAERPEGSVSTLKIQRTQQEDSAVYLCASSLKPPLGGQGGELFFGEGSRLTVL.